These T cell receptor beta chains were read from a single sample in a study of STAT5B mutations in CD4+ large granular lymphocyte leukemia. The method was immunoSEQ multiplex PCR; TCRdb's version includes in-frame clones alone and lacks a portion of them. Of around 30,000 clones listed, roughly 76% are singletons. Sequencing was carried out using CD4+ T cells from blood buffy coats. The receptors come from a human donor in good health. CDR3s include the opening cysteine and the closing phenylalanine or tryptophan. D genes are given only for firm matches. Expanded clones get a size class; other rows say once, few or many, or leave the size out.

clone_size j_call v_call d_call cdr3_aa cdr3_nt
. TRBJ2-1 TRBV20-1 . CSATSYNEQFF TGCAGTGCTACCAGCTACAATGAGCAGTTCTTC
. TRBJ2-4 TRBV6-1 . CASSEVMGQPKNIQYF TGTGCCAGCAGTGAAGTTATGGGCCAGCCCAAAAACATTCAGTACTTC
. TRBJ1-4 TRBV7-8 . CASRTDLGNEKLFF TGTGCCAGCAGAACCGATTTAGGGAATGAAAAACTGTTTTTT
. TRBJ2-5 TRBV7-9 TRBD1 CASSVWGTGPFQETQYF TGTGCCAGCAGCGTATGGGGGACAGGGCCCTTCCAAGAGACCCAGTACTTC
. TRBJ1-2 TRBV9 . CASSPEGSGDYGYTF TGTGCCAGCAGCCCCGAGGGTTCCGGGGACTATGGCTACACCTTC
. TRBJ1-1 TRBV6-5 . CASRIGQLNTEAFF TGTGCCAGCAGAATCGGACAGTTGAACACTGAAGCTTTCTTT
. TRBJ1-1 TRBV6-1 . CASSEDGFYTEAFF TGTGCCAGCAGTGAGGACGGTTTCTACACTGAAGCTTTCTTT
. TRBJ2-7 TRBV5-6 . CASSLPEGQAYEQYF TGTGCCAGCAGCCTCCCCGAGGGTCAAGCCTACGAGCAGTACTTC
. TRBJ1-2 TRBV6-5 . CASSPQGPGLGGYTF TGTGCCAGCAGCCCTCAGGGGCCTGGGCTGGGGGGCTACACCTTC
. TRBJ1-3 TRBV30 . CAWWDASSGNTIYF TGTGCCTGGTGGGACGCAAGCTCTGGAAACACCATATATTTT
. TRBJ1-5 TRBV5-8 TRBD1 CASSFQRTGGRNQPQHF TGTGCCAGCAGCTTCCAGCGGACAGGGGGCAGGAATCAGCCCCAGCATTTT
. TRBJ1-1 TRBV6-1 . CASSVESQRMTEAFF TGTGCCAGCAGTGTGGAAAGTCAAAGGATGACTGAAGCTTTCTTT
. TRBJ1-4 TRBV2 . CASSAVGGITNEKLFF TGTGCCAGCAGTGCGGTGGGGGGCATAACTAATGAAAAACTGTTTTTT
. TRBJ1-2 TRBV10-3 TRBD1 CAISEPSGQASGDGYTF TGTGCCATCAGTGAGCCCTCAGGACAGGCCAGTGGGGATGGCTACACCTTC
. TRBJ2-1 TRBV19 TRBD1 CASSSADRGGNEQFF TGTGCCAGTAGTTCTGCCGACAGGGGTGGCAATGAGCAGTTCTTC
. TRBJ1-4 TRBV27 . CASTSPGEKLFF TGTGCCAGCACCTCGCCCGGCGAAAAACTGTTTTTT
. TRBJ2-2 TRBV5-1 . CASSLERIPGELFF TGCGCCAGCAGCCTGGAGAGGATCCCCGGGGAGCTGTTTTTT
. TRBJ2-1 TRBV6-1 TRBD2 CASSESGTRPHEQFF TGTGCCAGCAGTGAAAGCGGGACCCGCCCCCATGAGCAGTTCTTC
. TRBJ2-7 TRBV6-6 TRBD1 CASSYSGQGASEQYF TGTGCCAGCAGTTACTCGGGACAGGGGGCTTCCGAGCAGTACTTC
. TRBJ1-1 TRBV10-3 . CANQGAGTEAFF TGTGCCAACCAGGGTGCAGGGACTGAAGCTTTCTTT
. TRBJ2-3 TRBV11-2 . CASSLEDTQYF TGTGCCAGCAGCTTAGAAGATACGCAGTATTTT
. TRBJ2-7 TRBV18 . CASSPLGSHEQYF TGTGCCAGCTCACCACTGGGCTCCCACGAGCAGTACTTC
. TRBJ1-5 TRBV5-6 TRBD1 CASSLRAGGPPQPQHF TGTGCCAGCAGCTTAAGGGCAGGGGGGCCCCCACAGCCCCAGCATTTT
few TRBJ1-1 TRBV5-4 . CASSLTGRNTEAFF TGTGCCAGCAGCCTCACAGGGCGGAACACTGAAGCTTTCTTT
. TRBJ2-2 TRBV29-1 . CSVVKLSDTGELFF TGCAGCGTTGTTAAATTGTCGGACACCGGGGAGCTGTTTTTT
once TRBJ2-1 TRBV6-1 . CASRRENSYNEQFF TGTGCCAGCCGAAGGGAGAACTCCTACAATGAGCAGTTCTTC
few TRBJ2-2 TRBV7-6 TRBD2 CASSSRTSGETGELFF TGTGCCAGCAGCTCGCGGACTAGCGGGGAGACCGGGGAGCTGTTTTTT
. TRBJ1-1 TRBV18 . CASSPALGAEAFF TGTGCCAGCTCACCGGCCCTGGGGGCTGAAGCTTTCTTT
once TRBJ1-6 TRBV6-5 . CASSYLALNSPLHF TGTGCCAGCAGTTACCTGGCCCTAAATTCACCCCTCCACTTT
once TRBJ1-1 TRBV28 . CASSITPSLTFF TGTGCCAGCAGTATTACCCCGTCTTTAACTTTCTTT